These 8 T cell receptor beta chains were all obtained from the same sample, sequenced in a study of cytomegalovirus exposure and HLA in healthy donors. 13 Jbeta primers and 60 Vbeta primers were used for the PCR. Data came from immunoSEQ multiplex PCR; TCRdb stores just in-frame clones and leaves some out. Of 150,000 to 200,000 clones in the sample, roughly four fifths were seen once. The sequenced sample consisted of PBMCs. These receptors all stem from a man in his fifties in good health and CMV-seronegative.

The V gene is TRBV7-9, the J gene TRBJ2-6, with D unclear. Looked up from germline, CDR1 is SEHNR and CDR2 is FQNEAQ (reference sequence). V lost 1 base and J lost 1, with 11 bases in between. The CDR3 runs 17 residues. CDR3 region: CASSLDFAGSGANVLTF. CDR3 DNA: TGTGCCAGCAGCTTAGATTTTGCAGGTTCTGGGGCCAACGTCCTGACTTTC. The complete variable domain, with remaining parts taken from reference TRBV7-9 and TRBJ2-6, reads DTGVSQNPRHKITKRGQNVTFRCDPISEHNRLYWYRQTLGQGPEFLTYFQNEAQLEKSRLLSDRFSAERPKGSFSTLEIQRTEQGDSAMYLCASSLDFAGSGANVLTFGAGSRLTVL.

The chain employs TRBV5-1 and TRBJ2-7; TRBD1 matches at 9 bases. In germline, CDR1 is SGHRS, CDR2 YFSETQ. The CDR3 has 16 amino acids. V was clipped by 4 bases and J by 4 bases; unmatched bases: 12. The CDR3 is CASSPSQGTGIYEQYF. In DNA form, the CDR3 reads TGCGCCAGCAGCCCGTCCCAGGGGACAGGGATTTACGAGCAGTACTTC.

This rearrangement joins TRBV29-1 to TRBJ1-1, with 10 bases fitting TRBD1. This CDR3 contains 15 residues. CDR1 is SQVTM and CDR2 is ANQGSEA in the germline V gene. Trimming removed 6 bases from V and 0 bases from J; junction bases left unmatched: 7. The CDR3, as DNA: TGCAGCGTCTATGGGACAGGGGCGGTGAACACTGAAGCTTTCTTT. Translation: CSVYGTGAVNTEAFF.

The DNA for the CDR3 is TGTGCCAGCTCGCGGGGCGCCAGACCCACAGATACGCAGTATTTT. This sequence encodes CASSRGARPTDTQYF. The V and J genes are TRBV18 and TRBJ2-3, with a weak D call TRBD2 (6 bases). Trimming shortened V by 6 bases and J by 2 bases, and 15 bases separated the two germline ends. Germline V gives CDR1 KGHSH, CDR2 LQKENI. The CDR3 runs to 15 residues.

The CDR3 loop is CASSLWQGRRSYNEQFF. CDR3 in DNA: TGTGCCAGCAGCTTATGGCAGGGGCGGCGCTCCTACAATGAGCAGTTCTTC. The gene calls are TRBV7-2 and TRBJ2-1; D might be TRBD1 (6 bases). V was shortened by 2 bases and J by 0 bases, with 14 bases between the two germline ends. The CDR3 contains 17 residues. Per germline, CDR1 SGHTA and CDR2 FQGNSA. Complete variable domain (other parts from reference TRBV7-2 and TRBJ2-1): GAGVSQSPSNKVTEKGKDVELRCDPISGHTALYWYRQSLGQGLEFLIYFQGNSAPDKSGLPSDRFSAERTGGSVSTLTIQRTQQEDSAVYLCASSLWQGRRSYNEQFFGPGTRLTVL.

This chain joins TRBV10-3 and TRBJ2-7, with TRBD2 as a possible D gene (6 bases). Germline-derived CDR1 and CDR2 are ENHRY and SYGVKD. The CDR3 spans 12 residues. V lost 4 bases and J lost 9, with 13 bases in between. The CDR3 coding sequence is TGTGCCATCAGTGCCGGGCGGGATGCGCAGTACTTC. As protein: CAISAGRDAQYF.

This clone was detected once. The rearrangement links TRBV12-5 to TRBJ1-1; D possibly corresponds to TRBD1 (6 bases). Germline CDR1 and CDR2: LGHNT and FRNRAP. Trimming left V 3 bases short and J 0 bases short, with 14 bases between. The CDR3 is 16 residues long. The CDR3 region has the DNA TGTGCTAGTGGTTTTCAAATCACAGGGATGAACACTGAAGCTTTCTTT. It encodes CASGFQITGMNTEAFF.

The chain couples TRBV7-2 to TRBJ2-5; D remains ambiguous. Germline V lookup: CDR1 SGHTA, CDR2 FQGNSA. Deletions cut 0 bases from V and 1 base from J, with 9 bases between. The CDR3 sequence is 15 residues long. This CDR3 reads CASSLARFSQETQYF. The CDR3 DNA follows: TGTGCCAGCAGCTTAGCTCGGTTTAGCCAAGAGACCCAGTACTTC.